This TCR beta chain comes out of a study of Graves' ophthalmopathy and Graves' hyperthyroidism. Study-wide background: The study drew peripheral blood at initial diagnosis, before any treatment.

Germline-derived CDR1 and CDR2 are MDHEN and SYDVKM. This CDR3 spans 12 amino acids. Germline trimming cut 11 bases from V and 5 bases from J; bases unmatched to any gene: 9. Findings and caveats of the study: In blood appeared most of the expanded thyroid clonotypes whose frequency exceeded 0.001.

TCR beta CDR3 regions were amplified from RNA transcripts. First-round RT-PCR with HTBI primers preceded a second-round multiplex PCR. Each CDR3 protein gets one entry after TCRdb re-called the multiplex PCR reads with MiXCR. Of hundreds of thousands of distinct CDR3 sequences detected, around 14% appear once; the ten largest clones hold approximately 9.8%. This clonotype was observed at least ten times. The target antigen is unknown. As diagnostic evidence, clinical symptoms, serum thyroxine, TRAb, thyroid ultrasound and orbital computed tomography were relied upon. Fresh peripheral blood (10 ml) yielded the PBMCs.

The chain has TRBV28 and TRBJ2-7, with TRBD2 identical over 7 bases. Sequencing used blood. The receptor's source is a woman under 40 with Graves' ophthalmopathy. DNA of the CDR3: TGTGCCGGCGGGGGTGTGGGGAACGAGCAGTACTTC. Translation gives CAGGGVGNEQYF.